This T cell receptor beta chain was captured by sequencing in a study of memory CD4+ T cells and cytomegalovirus serostatus. For the study at large: Donors were healthy Belgian adults, several CMV seropositive and 20 to 25 seronegative.

TCRdb's table, derived via immunoSEQ multiplex PCR, lists solely in-frame clones and lacks some. The sample contains some 52,000 clones, around three quarters of which appear only once. This clone was observed once. Single viable CD3+CD4+CD8-CD45RO+ cells were sorted as the memory CD4+ T cells. Looked up from germline, CDR1 is SGHAT and CDR2 is FQNNGV. The V segment lost 5 bases and the J segment 7 bases; nucleotides outside the gene matches: 17. The CDR3 has 17 amino acids. The TCR was taken from an adult in good health and CMV-seronegative. This chain uses TRBV11-2 with TRBJ2-1; 7 nucleotides align to TRBD2. Sequencing was carried out using memory CD4+ T cells from blood. The CDR3 DNA reads as TGTGCCAGCAGCCAGAGAGTGGCGGGAGTAGATGGAAATGAGCAGTTCTTC. This gives the protein CASSQRVAGVDGNEQFF.